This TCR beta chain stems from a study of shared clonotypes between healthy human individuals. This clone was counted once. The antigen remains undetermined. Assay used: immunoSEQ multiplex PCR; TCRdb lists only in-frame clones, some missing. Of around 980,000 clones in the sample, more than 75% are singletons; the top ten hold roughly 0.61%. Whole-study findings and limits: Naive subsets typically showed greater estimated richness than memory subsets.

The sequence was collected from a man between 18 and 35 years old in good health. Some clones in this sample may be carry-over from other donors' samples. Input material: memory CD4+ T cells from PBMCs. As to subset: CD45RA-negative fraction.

The CDR3 nucleotides read TGCAGCGTTGGAAGGGGTGGGGTCCAAGAGACCCAGTACTTC. Encoded protein: CSVGRGGVQETQYF. V gene TRBV29-1 combines with J gene TRBJ2-5; TRBD1 might be the D (5 bases). Germline-derived CDR1 and CDR2 are SQVTM and ANQGSEA. CDR3 length: 14 residues. Trimming removed 4 bases from V and 1 base from J, with 13 bases in between.